This is a list of T cell receptor beta chains from one sample in a study of control samples from healthy donors and cancer patients. TCRdb keeps only in-frame clones here, not all; method: immunoSEQ multiplex PCR. The sample lists 150,000 to 200,000 clones, approximately 94% occurring once. The specimen sequenced was blood. These receptors all stem from a woman aged 18-29 years in good health. Both conserved end residues are part of each CDR3. The order of the fields is V gene, CDR3 length, D gene, clone size, J gene, CDR3 DNA, CDR3 protein. D genes are given only for firm matches. Some rows mark clone size as missing; the rest say once, few, many or name a class of expanded clone.

TRBV2	15	TRBD1	once	TRBJ1-5	TGTGCCAGCAGTGATGTTGGACAGGGTAGTCAGCCCCAGCATTTT	CASSDVGQGSQPQHF
TRBV27	14	-	-	TRBJ1-4	TGTGCCAGCAGGGGCTTACTGACTAATGAAAAACTGTTTTTT	CASRGLLTNEKLFF
TRBV28	14	-	-	TRBJ1-4	TGTGCCAGCTATCCCCAGGGGAGTAAGGAAAAACTGTTTTTT	CASYPQGSKEKLFF
TRBV28	14	-	-	TRBJ1-5	TGTGCCAGCAGTCCCCTCGGGGGAAATCAGCCCCAGCATTTT	CASSPLGGNQPQHF
TRBV19	13	-	-	TRBJ1-3	TGTGCCAGTAGTATACAGCGTGGAAACACCATATATTTT	CASSIQRGNTIYF
TRBV6-2/TRBV6-3	15	-	-	TRBJ1-3	TGTGCCAGCAGTTTACCGGGCAACAGGCGTTACACCATATATTTT	CASSLPGNRRYTIYF
TRBV19	13	-	-	TRBJ1-6	TGTGCCAGTAGTGAACAGTTTGATTCACCCCTCCACTTT	CASSEQFDSPLHF
TRBV6-2/TRBV6-3	15	-	-	TRBJ1-1	TGTGCCAGCAGTGACAGAGCTTCAATGAACACTGAAGCTTTCTTT	CASSDRASMNTEAFF
TRBV27	15	-	once	TRBJ1-1	TGTGCCAGCAGGATTAAAGCGGGGGGTAAAACTGAAGCTTTCTTT	CASRIKAGGKTEAFF
TRBV29-1	13	-	-	TRBJ1-1	TGCAGCGTTGGATACAGCTTGAACACTGAAGCTTTCTTT	CSVGYSLNTEAFF
TRBV3-1/TRBV3-2	14	-	-	TRBJ2-7	TGTGCCAGCAGCTTTAGGGACGGCTCCTACGAGCAGTACTTC	CASSFRDGSYEQYF
TRBV11-1	16	TRBD2	-	TRBJ2-5	TGTGCCAGCAGCTTAGGGCCTGCGGGGGGTCGGGAGACCCAGTACTTC	CASSLGPAGGRETQYF
TRBV2	16	-	-	TRBJ1-1	TGTGCCAGCAGCGCGGGGCGGGATCAGCGGAACACTGAAGCTTTCTTT	CASSAGRDQRNTEAFF
TRBV29-1	12	-	once	TRBJ2-1	TGCAGCGTACTCGTACAGGGTAATGAGCAGTTCTTC	CSVLVQGNEQFF
TRBV6-1	12	TRBD1	-	TRBJ1-5	TGTGCCAGCAGTGAAGGGGACAGGGGGCTGCATTTT	CASSEGDRGLHF
TRBV6-5	13	TRBD1	-	TRBJ1-2	TGTGCCAGCACCAGGACAGGCAACTATGGCTACACCTTC	CASTRTGNYGYTF
TRBV3-1/TRBV3-2	16	TRBD2	-	TRBJ2-3	TGTGCCAGCAGCCTCGATACAGCGGGAGGCCTAGATACGCAGTATTTT	CASSLDTAGGLDTQYF
TRBV25-1	16	-	-	TRBJ1-6	TGTGCCAGCAGTGAATGGGAAAGCTCCTATAATTCACCCCTCCACTTT	CASSEWESSYNSPLHF
TRBV27	21	TRBD1	-	TRBJ2-6	TGTGCCAGCAGTTTAGGAGCAATATGGGACAGGGGTGGTACTGGGGCCAACGTCCTGACTTTC	CASSLGAIWDRGGTGANVLTF
TRBV4-1	17	TRBD2	-	TRBJ2-1	TGCGCCAGCAGCCATACTAGCGGGGGGGCGGCGGACAATGAGCAGTTCTTC	CASSHTSGGAADNEQFF
TRBV5-4	15	-	-	TRBJ1-5	TGTGCCAGCAGCTTGAGTCCTTCAGGCAATCAGCCCCAGCATTTT	CASSLSPSGNQPQHF
TRBV27	16	TRBD2	-	TRBJ2-3	TGTGCCAGCAGTTTAATTAGCGGGGGGGCCTTAGATACGCAGTATTTT	CASSLISGGALDTQYF
TRBV5-4	12	-	-	TRBJ1-1	TGTGCCAGCAGATTGGGGGACACTGAAGCTTTCTTT	CASRLGDTEAFF